This passage covers 21 T cell receptor beta chains from one sample sequenced in a study of CD8 T cells in ankylosing spondylitis. TCRdb called the 5' RACE reads again in MiXCR, with one record for every CDR3 protein. The table includes about 36,000 distinct CDR3 sequences, roughly an eighth detected once. The specimen sequenced was synovial fluid, either unsorted or a sorted T cell fraction (not recorded which). The receptors shown here come from a male donor with ankylosing spondylitis.

This clonotype was detected a few times. The chain combines TRBV28 with TRBJ1-1; possibly TRBD1 for D (5 bases). The CDR3 contains 17 residues. CDR1 and CDR2 from the germline V gene are MDHEN and SYDVKM. The ends were cut back, 7 bases at V and 1 base at J, with 22 bases in the middle. The CDR3 reads CASITLTRGHGNTEAFF. Here the CDR3 DNA reads TGTGCCAGCATCACACTTACACGGGGCCATGGGAACACTGAAGCTTTCTTT.

J is TRBJ1-3 and V is TRBV5-1; 8 bases match TRBD1. The CDR3 extends over 18 amino acids. The J segment lost 0 bases and the V segment lost 0 bases, leaving 8 bases of the junction unmatched. CDR1 is SGHRS, CDR2 YFSETQ, per germline. DNA for the CDR3: TGCGCCAGCAGCTTGGCCGCTTGGACAGGGCTCTCTGGAAACACCATATATTTT. This gives the protein CASSLAAWTGLSGNTIYF.

The rearrangement links TRBV25-1 to TRBJ1-1, with D possibly matching TRBD1 (5 bases). V dropped 7 bases and J dropped 7 bases, with 10 bases sitting between them. Germline CDR1 reads MGHDK; CDR2 reads SYGVNS. This CDR3 is built from 11 residues. CDR3 amino acids: CASKEGYEAFF. The CDR3 bases are TGTGCCAGCAAAGAGGGGTATGAAGCTTTCTTT.

This clonotype has at least ten counts. The genes are TRBV20-1 and TRBJ1-2; D is ambiguous. The CDR3 runs 14 residues. Trimming took 0 bases from V and 3 from J, leaving 11 bases between them. Germline loops: CDR1 DFQATT, CDR2 SNEGSKA (reference sequence). CDR3 nucleotide sequence: TGCAGTGCTAGAGAAGCAGCGACCTACTATGGCTACACCTTC. Protein: CSAREAATYYGYTF.

The chain couples TRBV6-1 to TRBJ1-1; D uncertain. Trimming left V 6 bases short and J 4 bases short, with 15 bases between. The CDR3 is made up of 14 amino acids. Per germline, CDR1 MNHNS and CDR2 SASEGT. The CDR3 is CASSRVPRVTEAFF. The CDR3 nucleotides are TGTGCCAGCAGCCGGGTCCCGAGGGTCACTGAAGCTTTCTTT.

CDR3 loop: CATSDPGLAGGPDTDTQYF. The CDR3 DNA is TGTGCCACCAGTGACCCGGGACTAGCGGGAGGGCCGGACACAGATACGCAGTATTTT. The V and J genes are TRBV24-1 and TRBJ2-3; 16 bases match TRBD2. Trimming removed 4 bases from V and 2 bases from J; junction bases left unmatched: 8. CDR1 KGHDR and CDR2 SFDVKD come from the germline V gene. The CDR3 consists of 19 residues.

V is TRBV6-5 and J is TRBJ2-7, with a possible D match to TRBD2 (5 bases). V lost 0 bases to trimming and J lost 4 bases, with 10 bases between them. This CDR3 has 14 amino acids. From germline, CDR1 is MNHEY and CDR2 SVGAGI. The CDR3: CASSYSVRGYEQYF. CDR3 nucleotides: TGTGCCAGCAGTTACTCGGTTCGGGGTTACGAGCAGTACTTC.

This clonotype was found many times. The chain carries TRBV10-2 and TRBJ1-1, with D unresolved. The germline CDR1 and CDR2 sequences are WSHSY and SAAADI. Trimming removed 0 bases from V and 4 bases from J, with 9 bases in between. The CDR3 is 14 amino acids. Here the CDR3 reads CASSESVVGTEAFF. CDR3 nucleotides: TGCGCCAGCAGTGAGTCAGTCGTAGGCACTGAAGCTTTCTTT.

This clonotype was seen more than once but under ten times. The V call is TRBV2, the J call TRBJ2-2, with D possibly being TRBD1 (5 bases). Germline lookup yields CDR1 SNHLY and CDR2 FYNNEI. The CDR3 is 13 amino acids. Trimming cost V 5 bases and J 3 bases, with 7 bases left between them. For the CDR3, the DNA is TGTGCCAGCAGTCGACAGTACACCGGGGAGCTGTTTTTT. The encoded protein is CASSRQYTGELFF. The entire variable domain, with the rest obtained from reference TRBV2 and TRBJ2-2, is as follows: EPEVTQTPSHQVTQMGQEVILRCVPISNHLYFYWYRQILGQKVEFLVSFYNNEISEKSEIFDDQFSVERPDGSNFTLKIRSTKLEDSAMYFCASSRQYTGELFFGEGSRLTVL.

This clonotype was recorded a few times. This chain connects TRBV18 to TRBJ2-7; no clear D gene. V shed 6 bases and J shed 3 bases, with 21 bases lying between them. In germline, CDR1 is KGHSH, CDR2 LQKENI. The CDR3 sequence is 16 residues long. CDR3 loop: CASSLLRLASVYEQYF. The CDR3 bases are TGTGCCAGCTCTCTACTCCGTTTAGCAAGTGTCTACGAGCAGTACTTC. The full variable domain, its missing parts supplied by reference TRBV18 and TRBJ2-7, is NAGVMQNPRHLVRRRGQEARLRCSPMKGHSHVYWYRQLPEEGLKFMVYLQKENIIDESGMPKERFSAEFPKEGPSILRIQQVVRGDSAAYFCASSLLRLASVYEQYFGPGTRLTVT.

The chain recombines TRBV28 with TRBJ1-2, with D hard to call. V lost 5 bases to trimming and J lost 7 bases, with 14 bases between them. This CDR3 region has 13 residues. CDR1 is MDHEN, CDR2 SYDVKM, per germline. DNA of the CDR3: TGTGCCAGCAGTCCCCCCCAAAGAACTGGCTACACCTTC. Translated: CASSPPQRTGYTF.

The rearrangement joins TRBV20-1 to TRBJ1-1; D gene unclear. The CDR3 is 13 amino acids. The germline V and J ends were trimmed by 0 bases and 5 bases, with 10 bases remaining between them. The V gene's germline CDR1 is DFQATT and CDR2 SNEGSKA (reference sequence). The CDR3 loop reads CSARDNRETEAFF. The CDR3 DNA is TGCAGTGCTAGAGATAACAGAGAGACTGAAGCTTTCTTT.

There are a few counts of this clonotype. The chain has TRBV11-1 and TRBJ2-2, with D maybe TRBD2 (6 bases). With 5 bases removed from V and 5 bases from J, the gap between germline ends came to 24 bases. This CDR3 comprises 18 residues. From germline, CDR1 is SGHAT and CDR2 FQDESV (reference sequence). CDR3 region: CASSPSMGRLGVTGELFF. The CDR3 nucleotides are TGTGCCAGCAGCCCATCGATGGGGAGACTAGGAGTGACCGGGGAGCTGTTTTTT.

This clonotype was counted a few times. V gene TRBV7-3 combines with J gene TRBJ2-7, with TRBD2 matching over 7 bases. The CDR3 is 13 amino acids. Germline V gives CDR1 SGHTA, CDR2 FQGTGA. Unmatched junction bases numbered 3, after V lost 2 bases and J lost 5 bases. CDR3 in amino acids: CASSLGGGDEQYF. In nucleotides, the CDR3 is TGTGCCAGCAGCTTAGGCGGGGGAGACGAGCAGTACTTC.

In its sample, this clonotype was seen many times. The CDR3 is CATSTRSGSLSYEQYF. CDR3 in DNA: TGTGCCACCAGCACTCGTAGCGGGAGTCTCTCCTACGAGCAGTACTTC. The rearrangement links TRBV15 to TRBJ2-7, with 9 bases matching TRBD2. V was pared by 4 bases and J by 0 bases, with 7 bases of the junction left unmatched. The germline gives CDR1 LNHNV, CDR2 YYDKDF (reference sequence). CDR3 length: 16 amino acids. The full variable domain, rest sourced from reference TRBV15 and TRBJ2-7, is DAMVIQNPRYQVTQFGKPVTLSCSQTLNHNVMYWYQQKSSQAPKLLFHYYDKDFNNEADTPDNFQSRRPNTSFCFLDIRSPGLGDTAMYLCATSTRSGSLSYEQYFGPGTRLTVT.

V gene TRBV27 combines with J gene TRBJ2-3, with D possibly called TRBD1 or TRBD2 (6 bases each). Per the germline V gene, CDR1 is MNHEY and CDR2 is SMNVEV (reference sequence). This CDR3 comprises 16 residues. Trimming shortened V by 3 bases and J by 0 bases, and 13 bases separated the two germline ends. The CDR3 region has the DNA TGTGCCAGCAGTTTTGGGGGGCGCGCTAGCACAGATACGCAGTATTTT. It codes for CASSFGGRASTDTQYF.

This clonotype was recorded a few times. The chain recombines TRBV9 with TRBJ2-3; 11 bases line up with TRBD1. With V trimmed by 4 bases and J by 2 bases, 6 bases remained unmatched. CDR3 length equals 16 residues. The germline V gene has CDR1 SGDLS and CDR2 YYNGEE. CDR3 nucleotides: TGTGCCAGCAGCCCTGGACAGGGGGCTACCACAGATACGCAGTATTTT. Protein: CASSPGQGATTDTQYF.

This rearrangement joins TRBV7-9 to TRBJ2-7, with 7 bases matching TRBD2. The CDR3 runs 14 residues. Germline CDR1 SEHNR, CDR2 FQNEAQ (reference sequence). Trimming cost V 5 bases and J 0 bases; bases outside gene matches: 4. CDR3: CASSERDYSYEQYF. In DNA form, the CDR3 reads TGTGCCAGCAGCGAGCGGGACTACTCCTACGAGCAGTACTTC.

This clonotype was seen many times. The chain uses TRBV5-6 and TRBJ2-3, with D possibly called TRBD1 or TRBD2 (5 bases each). V was pared by 3 bases and J by 5 bases, with 10 bases between. The CDR3 is 13 amino acids. From germline, CDR1 is SGHDT and CDR2 YYEEEE. The CDR3 region is CASSSGRLDTQYF. The CDR3 DNA reads as TGTGCCAGCAGCTCAGGGAGACTAGATACGCAGTATTTT. Looking up the rest from reference TRBV5-6 and TRBJ2-3 gives the full variable domain: DAGVTQSPTHLIKTRGQQVTLRCSPKSGHDTVSWYQQALGQGPQFIFQYYEEEERQRGNFPDRFSGHQFPNYSSELNVNALLLGDSALYLCASSSGRLDTQYFGPGTRLTVL.

There are many counts of this clonotype. The chain is built from TRBV20-1 and TRBJ2-1, with 9 bases identical to TRBD2. Germline values: CDR1 DFQATT, CDR2 SNEGSKA (reference sequence). The CDR3 extends over 14 amino acids. J lost 4 bases, V lost 1 base, and 2 bases had no gene match. In DNA form, the CDR3 reads TGCAGTGCTAGAGGACTAGCGGAATACAATGAGCAGTTCTTC. Its protein product is CSARGLAEYNEQFF.

In its sample, this clonotype was seen many times. V is TRBV6-2 or TRBV6-3 and J is TRBJ2-5, with 9 bases identical to TRBD1. J gave up 7 bases and V 5 bases, and 8 bases lay outside the gene matches. The CDR3 extends over 14 amino acids. CDR1 and CDR2 (germline): MNHEY, SVGEGT. The CDR3 loop is CASSPGQGLATQYF. CDR3 coding DNA: TGTGCCAGCAGTCCGGGACAGGGATTGGCGACCCAGTACTTC.